The 25 T cell receptor beta chains listed next were all sequenced from one sample in a study of T cells after yellow fever vaccination (dated by TCRdb to between 2018 and 2020). Libraries came from 5' RACE. Sequencing used an Illumina HiSeq 2500. TCRdb took the public reads, trimmed them with fastp at Q25, ran MiXCR for clone calling and kept in-frame beta chains. All rows with the same CDR3 protein become a single entry with the most common DNA and genes. The sample table lists about 330,000 distinct CDR3 sequences, around 8.1% of them with a count of one. Clones ranked in the top ten supply around 17% of the sample. This specimen's treatment or condition label, per the study, means: live attenuated yellow fever vaccine strain. Here the sequenced sample was PBMCs, taken 35 to 50 days after the first yellow fever vaccination. Receptors originate from a man younger than 35 who received the YFV17D yellow fever vaccine.

V gene TRBV4-3 combines with J gene TRBJ2-3; 8 nucleotides line up with TRBD2. CDR3 size: 13 residues. V dropped 2 bases and J dropped 5; count of bases not matched to a gene: 0. CDR1 and CDR2 from the germline V gene are LGHNA and YSLEER. The DNA of the CDR3 is TGCGCCAGCAGCCAAACTAGCGGAGATACGCAGTATTTT. Translating it yields CASSQTSGDTQYF.

The table lists this clonotype with a few counts. The chain has TRBV7-9 and TRBJ1-2; no clear D. This CDR3 spans 14 amino acids. CDR1 is SEHNR, CDR2 FQNEAQ, per germline (reference sequence). V dropped 5 bases and J dropped 7 bases, with 17 bases sitting between them. CDR3 nucleotides: TGTGCCAGCAGCCCCGAAATTGCTGATCGTGGCTACACCTTC. The encoded protein is CASSPEIADRGYTF.

The chain couples TRBV6-5 to TRBJ2-2; 8 nucleotides line up with TRBD2. CDR3 length: 15 residues. Germline V lookup: CDR1 MNHEY, CDR2 SVGAGI. J gave up 5 bases and V 5 bases, and 7 bases lay outside the gene matches. In DNA, the CDR3 is TGTGCCAGCAGTACCTCGGCGGGGGGAACCGGGGAGCTGTTTTTT. Translating gives CASSTSAGGTGELFF.

This chain uses TRBV20-1 with TRBJ2-2; D perhaps matches TRBD1 (6 bases). The CDR3 runs 15 residues. The germline V gene encodes CDR1 DFQATT and CDR2 SNEGSKA (reference sequence). The V end lost 7 bases, the J end lost 5 bases, and 20 bases lay between the germline ends. CDR3 region: CSVDVRGQGTGELFF. Written as DNA, the CDR3 is TGCAGTGTGGACGTTCGGGGCCAGGGGACCGGGGAGCTGTTTTTT.

This clonotype was seen a handful of times. The chain couples TRBV12-3 or TRBV12-4 to TRBJ1-5; a weak D match, TRBD1 (6 bases). The length of the CDR3 is 14 residues. V was shortened by 3 bases and J by 5 bases, with 11 bases between the two germline ends. This CDR3 is CASSFMGGHQPQHF. The CDR3 bases are TGTGCCAGCAGTTTTATGGGGGGCCATCAGCCCCAGCATTTT.

This clonotype was seen more than once but under ten times. V is TRBV5-1 and J is TRBJ1-5; possible D gene TRBD1, 5 bases. Germline loops: CDR1 SGHRS, CDR2 YFSETQ. Trimming stripped 4 bases from V and 5 bases from J, with 16 bases between. The CDR3 extends over 15 amino acids. In DNA, the CDR3 is TGCGCCAGCAGCCCCGGCGGGTGGGGGGATCAGCCCCAGCATTTT. Its protein is CASSPGGWGDQPQHF.

The chain carries TRBV15 and TRBJ1-2; no clear D gene. The germline V gene has CDR1 LNHNV and CDR2 YYDKDF (reference sequence). Trimming left V 5 bases short and J 4 bases short, with 14 bases between. This CDR3 is built from 14 residues. The CDR3: CATSGRPLRYGYTF. CDR3 in DNA: TGTGCCACCAGCGGCCGACCGTTACGCTATGGCTACACCTTC.

CDR3 protein: CAINDNIGGGMNTEAFF. CDR3 sequence (DNA): TGTGCCATCAACGACAACATCGGGGGTGGGATGAACACTGAAGCTTTCTTT. This rearrangement joins TRBV10-3 to TRBJ1-1, with D tentatively TRBD1 (5 bases). Germline CDR1 and CDR2: ENHRY and SYGVKD. V shed 7 bases and J shed 0 bases, with 21 bases lying between them. CDR3 length equals 17 residues.

In its sample, this clonotype was seen many times. A junction boundary mismatches the germline segment, possibly from a read error. This chain joins TRBV29-1 and TRBJ2-4, with D unclear. Germline assignment: CDR1 SQVTM and CDR2 ANQGSEA. The CDR3 consists of 13 residues. The CDR3 region is CSVEGRAKNIQYF. The CDR3 DNA reads as TGCAGCGTAGAAGGCAGGGCCAAAAACATTCAGTACTTC.

V usage is TRBV10-3 and J usage is TRBJ2-2; TRBD2 agrees at 11 bases. The CDR3 spans 16 residues. The germline gives CDR1 ENHRY, CDR2 SYGVKD. Trimming cost V 6 bases and J 6 bases; bases outside gene matches: 9. CDR3 sequence: CAISSTSGGSAGELFF. The CDR3 DNA is TGTGCCATCAGCAGCACTAGCGGGGGTTCCGCCGGGGAGCTGTTTTTT.

This clonotype showed up many times. The chain is built from TRBV5-1 and TRBJ2-1; D tentatively fits TRBD1 or TRBD2 (6 bases each). Germline CDR1 and CDR2: SGHRS and YFSETQ. Trimming pared 0 bases from V and 8 bases from J, leaving 9 bases between. This CDR3 spans 13 amino acids. The CDR3 DNA is TGCGCCAGCAGCTTGGAGGGGGGATATGAGCAGTTCTTC. This translates into CASSLEGGYEQFF.

The chain uses TRBV28 and TRBJ1-2; TRBD1 is a possible D gene (5 bases). CDR1 is MDHEN and CDR2 is SYDVKM in the germline V gene. The V gene lost 6 bases and the J gene lost 7 bases, with 15 bases spanning the gap. This CDR3 has 13 residues. The chain's CDR3 is CASSDSRTPGYTF. The CDR3 coding sequence is TGTGCCAGCAGCGACAGCCGGACTCCTGGCTACACCTTC.

J is TRBJ2-5 and V is TRBV7-2; D unclear. The CDR3 consists of 14 residues. V dropped 2 bases and J dropped 0 bases, with 7 bases sitting between them. Germline CDR1 SGHTA, CDR2 FQGNSA. As DNA, the CDR3 is TGTGCCAGCAGCTTAATCCCGTACCAAGAGACCCAGTACTTC. This codes for CASSLIPYQETQYF. The full variable domain, rest sourced from reference TRBV7-2 and TRBJ2-5, is GAGVSQSPSNKVTEKGKDVELRCDPISGHTALYWYRQSLGQGLEFLIYFQGNSAPDKSGLPSDRFSAERTGGSVSTLTIQRTQQEDSAVYLCASSLIPYQETQYFGPGTRLLVL.

This clonotype was seen only a few times. This rearrangement joins TRBV5-1 to TRBJ2-1; 15 nucleotides agree with TRBD2. This CDR3 spans 15 amino acids. In germline, CDR1 is SGHRS, CDR2 YFSETQ. V lost 4 bases, J lost 7 bases, and 3 bases stayed unmatched. The DNA for the CDR3 is TGCGCCAGCAGCCGGACTAGCGGGGGGGAAAATGAGCAGTTCTTC. Its protein is CASSRTSGGENEQFF. The full variable domain, with the rest looked up from reference TRBV5-1 and TRBJ2-1, is KAGVTQTPRYLIKTRGQQVTLSCSPISGHRSVSWYQQTPGQGLQFLFEYFSETQRNKGNFPGRFSGRQFSNSRSEMNVSTLELGDSALYLCASSRTSGGENEQFFGPGTRLTVL.

This chain uses TRBV7-3 with TRBJ2-1; 14 positions agree with TRBD2. The CDR3 sequence is 14 residues long. Germline lookup yields CDR1 SGHTA and CDR2 FQGTGA. V trimming: 6 bases; J trimming: 9 bases; junction bases outside the gene matches: 4. CDR3: CASRGLAGEGEQFF. The CDR3 DNA sequence: TGTGCCAGCAGGGGACTAGCGGGGGAGGGTGAGCAGTTCTTC. Full variable domain (outside the CDR3, taken from reference TRBV7-3 and TRBJ2-1): GAGVSQTPSNKVTEKGKYVELRCDPISGHTALYWYRQSLGQGPEFLIYFQGTGAADDSGLPNDRFFAVRPEGSVSTLKIQRTERGDSAVYLCASRGLAGEGEQFFGPGTRLTVL.

Many counts were recorded for this clonotype. The chain uses TRBV7-6 and TRBJ2-7, with 11 bases that match TRBD2. Germline CDR1 reads SGHVS; CDR2 reads FNYEAQ. The CDR3 loop spans 16 amino acids. The V segment lost 4 bases and the J segment 2 bases; nucleotides outside the gene matches: 7. CDR3 nucleotides: TGTGCCAGCAGCTGGGAGACTAGCGGGGCCCCCTACGAGCAGTACTTC. Translation gives CASSWETSGAPYEQYF.

A few counts support this clonotype. The chain couples TRBV12-3 or TRBV12-4 to TRBJ2-1; D remains unclear. Trimming removed 4 bases from V and 9 bases from J, with 10 bases in between. This CDR3 comprises 12 residues. In DNA, the CDR3 is TGTGCCAGCAGTTGGAAACCTGCTGAGCAGTTCTTC. Residues: CASSWKPAEQFF.

This clonotype turned up a few times. A read error may produce the germline difference seen at one junction end. This rearrangement joins TRBV18 to TRBJ2-7, with a weak D call TRBD2 (5 bases). Germline V gene lookup returns CDR1 KGHSH and CDR2 LQKENI. The CDR3 runs to 13 residues. The CDR3 DNA reads as TGTGCCAGCTCACCTCCTAGCTCCGACGAGCAGTACTTC. This translates into CASSPPSSDEQYF.

The chain is built from TRBV12-3 or TRBV12-4 and TRBJ2-3, with no clear D. This CDR3 contains 14 residues. Trimming pared 1 base from V and 4 bases from J, leaving 9 bases between. The CDR3 coding sequence is TGTGCCAGCAGTTTAGACAGACCACCAGATACGCAGTATTTT. Amino acids: CASSLDRPPDTQYF.

This clonotype was found a few times. V usage is TRBV12-3 or TRBV12-4 and J usage is TRBJ2-2, with TRBD1 identical over 7 bases. With V trimmed by 1 base and J by 7 bases, 12 bases remained unmatched. This CDR3 spans 17 amino acids. Here the CDR3 DNA reads TGTGCCAGCAGTTTAGGGGATTACAGGGGATCGGACGGGGAGCTGTTTTTT. Amino acid sequence: CASSLGDYRGSDGELFF.

This clonotype was observed a handful of times. This sequence joins TRBV4-1 and TRBJ2-4; 10 bases line up with TRBD2. Germline CDR1 MGHRA, CDR2 YSYEKL. This CDR3 has 18 amino acids. V lost 1 base and J lost 5; bases outside the gene matches: 11. The CDR3 sequence: CASSQGRQRGGDQNIQYF. CDR3 coding DNA: TGCGCCAGCAGCCAAGGCCGCCAGCGGGGGGGAGATCAAAACATTCAGTACTTC.

This clonotype was counted a few times. The rearrangement joins TRBV19 to TRBJ2-3, with 9 bases lining up with TRBD1. This CDR3 contains 15 residues. The trim removed 7 bases at V and 2 bases at J, leaving 7 bases unmatched. Germline V gene sequence: CDR1 LNHDA, CDR2 SQIVND (reference sequence). CDR3 nucleotides: TGTGCCAGTACTCTCGGGGACAGGGTCACAGATACGCAGTATTTT. Protein: CASTLGDRVTDTQYF.

V is TRBV23-1 and J is TRBJ1-5; D not certain. TRBV23-1 is designated an ORF whose function remains uncertain. This CDR3 spans 15 amino acids. V lost 2 bases and J lost 3, with 11 bases in between. Here the CDR3 reads CASSQLPIFNQPQHF. The CDR3 DNA is TGCGCCAGCAGTCAACTTCCTATTTTCAATCAGCCCCAGCATTTT.

The chain employs TRBV7-9 and TRBJ1-1; a weak D match, TRBD1 (5 bases). The germline V and J ends were trimmed by 7 bases and 4 bases, with 13 bases remaining between them. The germline V gene encodes CDR1 SEHNR and CDR2 FQNEAQ (reference sequence). This CDR3 has 13 amino acids. CDR3 sequence: CASTLGRGTEAFF. CDR3 nucleotides: TGTGCCAGCACTTTAGGGAGGGGCACTGAAGCTTTCTTT.

This clonotype showed up just a few times. The chain uses TRBV29-1 and TRBJ2-3; possible D gene TRBD1, 6 bases. In germline, CDR1 is SQVTM, CDR2 ANQGSEA. CDR3 length: 13 amino acids. V dropped 4 bases and J dropped 2 bases, with 10 bases sitting between them. CDR3 bases: TGCAGCGTTGGGCGGACAGACACAGATACGCAGTATTTT. This sequence encodes CSVGRTDTDTQYF.